This TCR beta chain appears in the sequencing data of a study of blood T cell repertoires in COVID-19. Study summary: Specimens from acute and convalescent COVID-19 originated in the United States, Italy and Spain. T cells, B-cell-depleted T cells, or PBMCs supplied cDNA or gDNA.

The germline CDR1 and CDR2 sequences are LNHNV and YYDKDF (reference sequence). Deletions cut 6 bases from V and 3 bases from J, with 9 bases between. The CDR3 covers 12 residues. Seattle patients were enrolled during active infection and followed longitudinally. Authors' methods: Reference gene primer amplification in the assay estimated nucleated cell counts. Repertoires were generated with immunoSEQ multiplex PCR, while TCRdb's copy carries only in-frame clones and drops some. D and trimming were read from the DNA, whereas the V and J calls and clone size are those reported in that table. The table lists about 200,000 clones, approximately 80% of them singletons.

The sequenced sample consisted of peripheral blood. This TCR was sampled from a man in his 60s with COVID-19, enrolled during active disease. This chain connects TRBV15 to TRBJ2-7; weak D call: TRBD1 (6 bases). CDR3 sequence: CATRDSFYEQYF. As DNA, the CDR3 is TGTGCCACCAGGGACAGCTTCTACGAGCAGTACTTC.